This T cell receptor (beta chain) was identified during a study of OX40 agonist ivuxolimab in advanced cancers. As for the study in general: Of the patients, three showed partial responses, one with hepatocellular carcinoma and two with cutaneous melanoma.

V lost 0 bases to trimming and J lost 4 bases, with 7 bases between them. Germline lookup yields CDR1 MNHNY and CDR2 SVGAGI (reference sequence). The CDR3 sequence is 14 residues long. The assay was immunoSEQ multiplex PCR, and TCRdb's table has in-frame clones only and misses some. This sample has 57,000 or so clones, with around four fifths found just once. The TCR was taken from an adult with an advanced solid tumor such as melanoma, head and neck, liver or kidney cancer. Here the sequenced sample was CD4+ or CD8+ T cells sorted from blood, taken in a trial of the OX40 agonist ivuxolimab. V gene TRBV6-6 combines with J gene TRBJ1-3, with D hard to call. CDR3 region: CASSYSAAGNTIYF. DNA of the CDR3: TGTGCCAGCAGTTACTCCGCTGCCGGAAACACCATATATTTT.